The clone carrying this T cell receptor beta chain was counted many times. This record comes from a study of T-cell reconstitution after alpha-beta-depleted transplantation in children. Preparation of the TCRbeta library was carried out with unique molecular identifiers. TCRdb re-called the PCR reads with MiXCR, one entry per CDR3 protein. The data show about 100,000 distinct CDR3 sequences, with less than 6% seen just once and 5.5% to 7% held by the top ten. This CDR3 has 14 amino acids. J was trimmed by 6 bases and V by 8 bases; bases with no gene match: 8. The V and J genes are TRBV12-3 or TRBV12-4 and TRBJ1-5, with TRBD1 matching 9 bases. Material: PBMCs, mostly from graft donor cells, obtained 60 days after TCRalphabeta/CD19-depleted stem cell transplant. The TCR was taken from a female patient between 2 and 10 years old who had a stem cell transplant for Fanconi anemia, so the T cells may come from the graft donor. CDR3 in amino acids: CASGETGGGQPQHF. Here the CDR3 DNA reads TGTGCCAGCGGGGAAACAGGGGGCGGTCAGCCCCAGCATTTT.